Listed below are T cell receptor beta chains from one sample, sequenced in a study of shared clonotypes between healthy human individuals. Sequenced by immunoSEQ multiplex PCR; TCRdb stores in-frame clones only, minus some. The sample includes around 2,000,000 clones, 90% to 95% of them seen just once. The material sequenced was naive CD4+ T cells sorted from blood. Receptors originate from a man between 18 and 35 years old in good health. Each CDR3 is given with its conserved first and last residue. Each record gives: V gene, clone size, D gene, J gene, CDR3 protein, CDR3 DNA. A D gene is named only where the DNA matches it firmly. Rows may omit the clone size; those that give it use once, few, many or a size class.

TRBV7-9	.	TRBD1	TRBJ1-2	CASSPLQGGWGYTF	TGTGCCAGCAGTCCCCTACAGGGGGGCTGGGGCTACACCTTC
TRBV6-1	.	.	TRBJ2-3	CASSEGGTWTDTQYF	TGTGCCAGCAGTGAAGGGGGGACGTGGACAGATACGCAGTATTTT
TRBV5-1	.	.	TRBJ1-1	CASSSISAGLGNTEAFF	TGCGCCAGCAGCTCAATAAGCGCGGGGTTGGGGAACACTGAAGCTTTCTTT
TRBV5-1	.	.	TRBJ2-5	CASSFAPRSGQETQYF	TGCGCCAGCTCGTTCGCCCCCCGTAGCGGACAAGAGACCCAGTACTTC
TRBV9	.	.	TRBJ1-4	CASSRTDPTEKLFF	TGTGCCAGCAGCCGGACAGATCCTACTGAAAAACTGTTTTTT
TRBV25-1	.	TRBD2	TRBJ2-7	CASSDSGQRGIYEQYF	TGTGCCAGCAGTGACAGCGGCCAGCGGGGGATCTACGAGCAGTACTTC
TRBV19	.	TRBD1	TRBJ1-2	CASSGQDNYGYTF	TGTGCCAGTTCCGGACAGGACAACTATGGCTACACCTTC
TRBV7-2	.	.	TRBJ2-5	CASSLDPGGTQYF	TGTGCCAGCAGCTTAGACCCCGGGGGGACCCAGTACTTC
TRBV30	.	TRBD2	TRBJ2-3	CAWSSRAGGRDTQYF	TGTGCCTGGAGCTCCCGGGCGGGGGGGCGAGATACGCAGTATTTT
TRBV4-2	.	.	TRBJ2-2	CASSQGIARELFF	TGTGCCAGCAGCCAAGGGATAGCCCGGGAGCTGTTTTTT
TRBV2	.	.	TRBJ2-3	CASKITGSGDTQYF	TGTGCCAGCAAGATCACAGGGTCGGGAGATACGCAGTATTTT
TRBV6-1	.	.	TRBJ1-6	CASSESSSYNSPLHF	TGTGCCAGCAGTGAAAGCAGCTCCTATAATTCACCCCTCCACTTT
TRBV7-8	.	.	TRBJ1-1	CASSLGLNQGDTEAFF	TGTGCCAGCAGCTTAGGACTAAACCAAGGGGACACTGAAGCTTTCTTT
TRBV6-6	few	.	TRBJ2-2	CASTANTGELFF	TGTGCCAGCACGGCGAACACCGGGGAGCTGTTTTTT
TRBV10-3	.	TRBD1	TRBJ1-2	CAISSTGVHGYTF	TGTGCCATCAGTTCGACAGGGGTCCACGGCTACACCTTC
TRBV5-1	.	TRBD2	TRBJ2-3	CASSPLTSGFTDTQYF	TGCGCCAGCAGCCCCCTGACTAGCGGTTTCACAGATACGCAGTATTTT
TRBV11-2	.	.	TRBJ1-1	CASSQGGTEAFF	TGTGCCAGCAGCCAGGGAGGCACTGAAGCTTTCTTT
TRBV20-1	few	.	TRBJ2-7	CSASSSYEQYF	TGCAGTGCTAGCTCCTCCTACGAGCAGTACTTC
TRBV6-5	.	TRBD2	TRBJ2-2	CASSSLAGTNTGELFF	TGTGCCAGCAGTTCGCTAGCGGGAACGAACACCGGGGAGCTGTTTTTT
TRBV10-3	.	.	TRBJ1-1	CAISDAGRTEAFF	TGTGCCATCAGTGATGCGGGACGAACTGAAGCTTTCTTT
TRBV28	.	.	TRBJ2-2	CASSLSPSGANTGELFF	TGTGCCAGCAGTTTATCCCCCTCGGGGGCGAACACCGGGGAGCTGTTTTTT
TRBV21-1	.	.	TRBJ2-1	CASSTTPLAVSYNEQFF	TGTGCCAGCAGCACTACTCCGCTAGCGGTTTCCTACAATGAGCAGTTCTTC
TRBV28	.	.	TRBJ1-1	CASSSPGNTEAFF	TGTGCCAGCAGTTCGCCCGGGAACACTGAAGCTTTCTTT
TRBV28	.	TRBD2	TRBJ2-1	CASSSPGGELYNEQFF	TGTGCCAGCAGTTCTCCGGGGGGGGAACTTTACAATGAGCAGTTCTTC
TRBV6-1	.	.	TRBJ1-6	CASSEWAGVNSPLHF	TGTGCCAGCAGTGAATGGGCAGGGGTTAATTCACCCCTCCACTTT
TRBV2	.	.	TRBJ2-2	CASRKASLNTGELFF	TGTGCCAGCAGAAAGGCCTCCCTGAACACCGGGGAGCTGTTTTTT
TRBV6-6	.	TRBD2	TRBJ2-7	CASSLAGVYEQYF	TGTGCCAGCAGTCTAGCGGGAGTTTACGAGCAGTACTTC
TRBV5-1	.	TRBD2	TRBJ2-1	CASSLATAGGNEQFF	TGCGCCAGCAGCTTGGCCACCGCGGGAGGTAATGAGCAGTTCTTC
TRBV6-5	once	.	TRBJ2-3	CASSYSGTPSTDTQYF	TGTGCCAGCAGTTACTCAGGGACACCAAGCACAGATACGCAGTATTTT
TRBV10-3	.	.	TRBJ2-7	CAISGGAVQGYEQYF	TGTGCCATCAGCGGAGGGGCAGTCCAAGGTTACGAGCAGTACTTC
TRBV18	.	.	TRBJ2-6	CASSPWVGTGANVLTF	TGTGCCAGCTCACCCTGGGTGGGGACTGGGGCCAACGTCCTGACTTTC
TRBV9	.	TRBD1	TRBJ1-6	CASSVDRELDNSPLHF	TGTGCCAGCAGCGTGGACAGGGAGTTAGATAATTCACCCCTCCACTTT
TRBV15	.	.	TRBJ2-5	CATSGDLAVETQYF	TGTGCCACCAGCGGAGATCTGGCGGTAGAGACCCAGTACTTC
TRBV6-6	.	TRBD2	TRBJ2-3	CASSYLASGQDTQYF	TGTGCCAGCAGTTACCTGGCTAGCGGTCAGGATACGCAGTATTTT
TRBV6-1	.	TRBD1	TRBJ1-2	CASSVSGTAYGYTF	TGTGCCAGCAGTGTAAGCGGGACAGCCTATGGCTACACCTTC
TRBV7-6	.	.	TRBJ1-3	CASSLALGPGNTIYF	TGTGCCAGCAGCTTAGCACTAGGGCCTGGAAACACCATATATTTT
TRBV9	.	.	TRBJ1-2	CASSATEDYGYTF	TGTGCCAGCAGCGCGACAGAGGACTATGGCTACACCTTC
TRBV19	once	.	TRBJ2-5	CASSFTGEETQYF	TGTGCCAGTAGTTTTACAGGAGAAGAGACCCAGTACTTC
TRBV14	.	TRBD1	TRBJ1-1	CASSQKGDRETEAFF	TGTGCCAGCAGCCAAAAAGGGGACAGGGAAACTGAAGCTTTCTTT
TRBV6-6	.	TRBD1	TRBJ1-1	CASSRGQGTEAFF	TGTGCCAGCAGCCGAGGACAGGGCACTGAAGCTTTCTTT
TRBV7-2	.	TRBD2	TRBJ2-1	CASSSPGLAGLEFF	TGTGCCAGCAGCTCTCCGGGACTAGCGGGACTGGAGTTCTTC
TRBV28	.	.	TRBJ1-2	CASSLGQFYGYTF	TGTGCCAGCAGTTTGGGCCAATTTTATGGCTACACCTTC
TRBV6-1	.	.	TRBJ2-2	CASSDDRNTGELFF	TGTGCCAGCAGTGATGACCGGAACACCGGGGAGCTGTTTTTT
TRBV30	.	.	TRBJ1-2	CAWRLDNYGYTF	TGTGCCTGGCGGCTCGACAACTATGGCTACACCTTC
TRBV7-9	.	.	TRBJ1-2	CASTPRPTGQYGYTF	TGTGCCAGCACCCCAAGGCCTACCGGGCAATATGGCTACACCTTC
TRBV7-2	.	.	TRBJ2-7	CASSLRVVSEQYF	TGTGCCAGCAGTCTACGGGTTGTGAGCGAGCAGTACTTC
TRBV7-2	.	TRBD2	TRBJ2-7	CASSLSGTSYEQYF	TGTGCCAGCAGCTTGAGCGGGACCTCCTACGAGCAGTACTTC
TRBV5-4	.	.	TRBJ2-4	CASSLAQRWDIQYF	TGTGCCAGCAGCTTGGCCCAGCGATGGGACATTCAGTACTTC